The 26 T cell receptor beta chains in this list originate from one sample, sequenced in a study of T-cell reconstitution after alpha-beta-depleted transplantation in children. Preparation of the TCRbeta library involved a method that used unique molecular identifiers. Using its own MiXCR run on the PCR reads, TCRdb lists one record per CDR3 protein. This sample has a few hundred thousand distinct CDR3 sequences, with 20% to 30% found just once. Sequenced here: PBMCs, sampled before TCRalphabeta/CD19-depleted stem cell transplant. Receptors originate from a boy younger than two with Wiskott-Aldrich syndrome, due to receive a stem cell transplant.

The chain has TRBV10-3 and TRBJ1-2; a possible D gene is TRBD1 (6 bases). CDR3 length: 14 amino acids. The germline V gene encodes CDR1 ENHRY and CDR2 SYGVKD. V was pared by 6 bases and J by 4 bases, with 15 bases between. Here the CDR3 DNA reads TGTGCCATCAGCCCAGGGGATTGGAGCTATGGCTACACCTTC. Translation: CAISPGDWSYGYTF.

The chain recombines TRBV10-3 with TRBJ2-7; 9 nucleotides match TRBD1. V shed 8 bases, J shed 2 bases, and the junction held 4 bases outside the gene matches. Germline V lookup: CDR1 ENHRY, CDR2 SYGVKD. CDR3 size: 13 residues. CDR3 DNA sequence: TGTGCCATCGAGGGACAGGGAACCTACGAGCAGTACTTC. As protein: CAIEGQGTYEQYF.

This clonotype was observed a handful of times. The V gene is TRBV5-5, the J gene TRBJ2-1; a possible D gene is TRBD2 (5 bases). This CDR3 region has 15 residues. Germline V lookup: CDR1 SGHKS, CDR2 YYEKEE (reference sequence). V lost 2 bases, J lost 5 bases, and 14 bases lay in between. CDR3 DNA: TGTGCCAGCAGCTTAACGAGCGGTCCGAACAATGAGCAGTTCTTC. Translated: CASSLTSGPNNEQFF.

This clonotype was picked up a small number of times. The rearrangement links TRBV29-1 to TRBJ1-1; D is ambiguous. CDR3 length: 12 residues. Germline V gene data show CDR1 as SQVTM and CDR2 as ANQGSEA. The V end lost 6 bases, the J end lost 4 bases, and 12 bases lay between the germline ends. The DNA of the CDR3 is TGCAGCGTGGGGTCGGACTCCACTGAAGCTTTCTTT. Its translation is CSVGSDSTEAFF.

The rearrangement links TRBV7-9 to TRBJ1-5, with 8 bases lining up with TRBD1. Trimming cost V 5 bases and J 1 base; bases outside gene matches: 10. In germline, CDR1 is SEHNR, CDR2 FQNEAQ (reference sequence). The CDR3 contains 17 residues. Here the CDR3 DNA reads TGTGCCAGCAGCCCCGGGACAGGAGTACCCAGCAATCAGCCCCAGCATTTT. Its protein product is CASSPGTGVPSNQPQHF.

In this sample, this clonotype turned up a few times. V gene TRBV5-1 combines with J gene TRBJ2-1; 9 positions agree with TRBD2. Trimming took 2 bases from V and 5 from J; bases not matched to a gene: 5. The CDR3 consists of 15 residues. Germline CDR1 is SGHRS and CDR2 is YFSETQ. The CDR3 bases are TGCGCCAGCAGCTTTGGGCTAGCGGGAAACAATGAGCAGTTCTTC. Its protein is CASSFGLAGNNEQFF.

The chain recombines TRBV7-2 with TRBJ2-3; D is perhaps TRBD2 (6 bases). The CDR3 extends over 15 amino acids. With 3 bases removed from V and 1 base from J, the gap between germline ends came to 11 bases. Germline V gene lookup returns CDR1 SGHTA and CDR2 FQGNSA. The CDR3 region is CASSLDWGGTDTQYF. DNA of the CDR3: TGTGCCAGCAGCTTGGATTGGGGGGGCACAGATACGCAGTATTTT.

This clonotype was counted only a few times. The rearrangement uses TRBV27 and TRBJ2-7; 7 bases are shared with TRBD2. This CDR3 region has 14 residues. V lost 5 bases to trimming and J lost 2 bases; unmatched junction nucleotides: 6. CDR1 and CDR2 from the germline V gene are MNHEY and SMNVEV (reference sequence). Written as DNA, the CDR3 is TGTGCCAGCAGTACGCGGGAGCCCCCCTACGAGCAGTACTTC. Translation: CASSTREPPYEQYF.

About this clonotype: An end of the junction differs from the germline gene, which may be a read error. V gene TRBV10-2 combines with J gene TRBJ1-5; TRBD1 might be the D (5 bases). This CDR3 has 14 residues. The V gene's germline CDR1 is WSHSY and CDR2 SAAADI. Here the CDR3 DNA reads TGCGCCAGCAGGGGACCTGGCTCTACTCAGCCCCACCATTTT. It encodes CASRGPGSTQPHHF.

This clonotype showed up just a few times. V and J are TRBV27 and TRBJ1-1; D unresolved. CDR3 length equals 11 residues. V was pared by 10 bases and J by 6 bases, with 12 bases between. The V gene's germline CDR1 is MNHEY and CDR2 SMNVEV (reference sequence). CDR3 in DNA: TGTGCCACCCGAACGAATCCTGAAGCTTTCTTT. This gives the protein CATRTNPEAFF.

Only a few counts were recorded for this clonotype. The CDR3 is CASSLYGDDIQYF. As DNA, the CDR3 is TGCGCCAGCAGCTTGTACGGGGACGACATTCAGTACTTC. J is TRBJ2-4 and V is TRBV5-1; perhaps D is TRBD1 or TRBD2 (5 bases each). V dropped 1 base and J dropped 8 bases, with 10 bases sitting between them. Germline-derived CDR1 and CDR2 are SGHRS and YFSETQ. The CDR3 consists of 13 residues.

This chain joins TRBV3-1 and TRBJ2-5, with D tentatively TRBD2 (5 bases). The CDR3 is 12 residues long. Trimming removed 6 bases at V and 5 bases at J, with 10 bases between. Germline lookup yields CDR1 LGHDT and CDR2 YNNKEL (reference sequence). The CDR3 sequence: CASSQSGETQYF. The CDR3, as DNA: TGTGCCAGCAGTCAATCGGGGGAGACCCAGTACTTC.

CDR3 loop: CASSPGQREGTDTQYF. The CDR3 nucleotides are TGTGCCAGCAGCCCCGGACAGCGCGAGGGCACAGATACGCAGTATTTT. V and J are TRBV9 and TRBJ2-3, with D tentatively TRBD1 (6 bases). V lost 4 bases and J 1 base, leaving 16 bases between the germline ends. The V gene's germline CDR1 is SGDLS and CDR2 YYNGEE. The CDR3 consists of 16 residues. The variable domain in full, completed from reference TRBV9 and TRBJ2-3, reads DSGVTQTPKHLITATGQRVTLRCSPRSGDLSVYWYQQSLDQGLQFLIQYYNGEERAKGNILERFSAQQFPDLHSELNLSSLELGDSALYFCASSPGQREGTDTQYFGPGTRLTVL.

This clonotype has a handful of counts. The V and J genes are TRBV9 and TRBJ1-5; no clear D gene. This CDR3 region has 15 residues. Germline CDR1 reads SGDLS; CDR2 reads YYNGEE. Between the trimmed V and J ends, which lost 0 bases and 0 bases, there was a span of 7 bases. The CDR3 DNA sequence: TGTGCCAGCAGCGTAGGCACCAATAGCAATCAGCCCCAGCATTTT. It specifies CASSVGTNSNQPQHF.

This clonotype came up a few times. The genes are TRBV4-1 and TRBJ1-6; 7 bases agree with TRBD1. The V gene end was trimmed by 5 bases and the J gene end by 5 bases; junction bases not matched to a gene: 6. The germline CDR1 and CDR2 sequences are MGHRA and YSYEKL. The CDR3 consists of 15 residues. The DNA of the CDR3 is TGCGCCAGCAGCATGAGAGGGACAGATAATTCACCCCTCCACTTT. Its protein is CASSMRGTDNSPLHF.

The sample holds a few counts of this clonotype. This chain uses TRBV29-1 with TRBJ1-5, with D possibly being TRBD1 (6 bases). From germline, CDR1 is SQVTM and CDR2 ANQGSEA. The CDR3 has 14 residues. The V end lost 2 bases, the J end lost 0 bases, and 8 bases lay between the germline ends. The CDR3 coding sequence is TGCAGCGTTGAACCGGGACATAGCAATCAGCCCCAGCATTTT. Protein: CSVEPGHSNQPQHF.

The genes are TRBV4-1 and TRBJ2-3; 7 bases align to TRBD1. The CDR3 length is 16 residues. Germline V gene data show CDR1 as MGHRA and CDR2 as YSYEKL. Unmatched junction bases numbered 8, after V lost 4 bases and J lost 1 base. CDR3 protein: CASSPTQGVGTDTQYF. The CDR3, as DNA: TGCGCCAGCAGCCCTACCCAGGGGGTGGGCACAGATACGCAGTATTTT.

The chain is built from TRBV6-1 and TRBJ2-3; 7 nucleotides match TRBD1. CDR1 and CDR2 (germline): MNHNS, SASEGT. After removal of 3 bases from V and 0 bases from J, the junction contained 3 bases not matched to a gene. The length of the CDR3 is 15 residues. The CDR3 loop reads CASSETGISTDTQYF. The CDR3 nucleotides read TGTGCCAGCAGTGAGACAGGGATTAGCACAGATACGCAGTATTTT.

J is TRBJ2-4 and V is TRBV20-1; D not resolved. This CDR3 has 12 amino acids. Trimming removed 3 bases at V and 8 bases at J, with 11 bases between. Germline values: CDR1 DFQATT, CDR2 SNEGSKA (reference sequence). The CDR3 sequence: CSASPNNDIQYF. The DNA of the CDR3 is TGCAGTGCTAGTCCCAATAATGACATTCAGTACTTC.

This clonotype was recorded a few times. V is TRBV10-3 and J is TRBJ2-7; 9 nucleotides agree with TRBD2. The germline V gene has CDR1 ENHRY and CDR2 SYGVKD. The J segment lost 7 bases and the V segment lost 8 bases, leaving 9 bases of the junction unmatched. CDR3 length equals 13 residues. CDR3 region: CAISQAGGQEQYF. For the CDR3, the DNA is TGTGCCATCTCCCAAGCGGGAGGCCAAGAGCAGTACTTC.

The count of this clonotype is one. As DNA, the CDR3 is TGCGCCAGCAGCTTGGCTCTAGCGGGGTCCGAGTCGCAGTTCTTC. This sequence encodes CASSLALAGSESQFF. This chain uses TRBV5-1 with TRBJ2-1; TRBD2 agrees at 9 bases. CDR1 and CDR2 from the germline V gene are SGHRS and YFSETQ. CDR3 length equals 15 residues. J lost 12 bases, V lost 0 bases, and 10 bases had no gene match.

This clonotype was seen only a few times. The gene calls are TRBV27 and TRBJ2-1; D could derive from TRBD1 or TRBD2 (6 bases each). V was clipped by 5 bases and J by 9 bases, with 20 bases between them. This CDR3 comprises 15 residues. Per germline, CDR1 MNHEY and CDR2 SMNVEV (reference sequence). Here the CDR3 reads CASSPMGGPASEQFF. In DNA form, the CDR3 reads TGTGCCAGCAGTCCAATGGGGGGCCCAGCCTCTGAGCAGTTCTTC.

The chain is built from TRBV20-1 and TRBJ2-1; maybe TRBD2 (7 bases). Trimming cost V 0 bases and J 0 bases, with 12 bases left between them. Germline values: CDR1 DFQATT, CDR2 SNEGSKA (reference sequence). The CDR3 consists of 16 residues. CDR3 coding DNA: TGCAGTGCTAGAGATAGGGGGGGGAGCTCCTACAATGAGCAGTTCTTC. Its protein is CSARDRGGSSYNEQFF.

The rearrangement uses TRBV12-3 or TRBV12-4 and TRBJ2-5, with 9 bases fitting TRBD2. The ends lost 3 bases at V and 4 bases at J; junction bases unmatched: 3. The CDR3 is 14 amino acids. CDR3 amino acids: CASSFLAGRETQYF. The CDR3, as DNA: TGTGCCAGCAGTTTCCTAGCGGGACGAGAGACCCAGTACTTC.

The rearrangement links TRBV10-3 to TRBJ2-3; 10 nucleotides agree with TRBD2. V lost 4 bases and J lost 2; bases outside the gene matches: 9. CDR1 and CDR2 from the germline V gene are ENHRY and SYGVKD. The CDR3 loop spans 17 amino acids. The CDR3 DNA is TGTGCCATCAGTGGGAGAGAAGGACTAGCGGTCACAGATACGCAGTATTTT. Protein: CAISGREGLAVTDTQYF.

Only a few counts were recorded for this clonotype. The rearrangement joins TRBV5-6 to TRBJ2-7, with 9 bases lining up with TRBD1. This CDR3 has 15 residues. Germline CDR1 reads SGHDT; CDR2 reads YYEEEE. V was pared by 5 bases and J by 2 bases, with 8 bases of the junction left unmatched. The CDR3 spells CASSRPRTGAYEQYF. The CDR3 DNA is TGTGCCAGCAGTCGACCTAGGACAGGGGCCTACGAGCAGTACTTC.